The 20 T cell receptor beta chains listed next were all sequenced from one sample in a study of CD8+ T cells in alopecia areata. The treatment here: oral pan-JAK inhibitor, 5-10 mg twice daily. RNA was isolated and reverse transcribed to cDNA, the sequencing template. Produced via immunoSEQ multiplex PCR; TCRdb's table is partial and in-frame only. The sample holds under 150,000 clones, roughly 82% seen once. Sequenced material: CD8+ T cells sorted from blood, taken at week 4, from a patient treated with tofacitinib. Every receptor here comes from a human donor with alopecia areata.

The CDR3 DNA is TGCGCCAGATTGGGGACAGGAGTCTTCACAGATACGCAGTATTTT. Protein sequence: CARLGTGVFTDTQYF. The chain joins TRBV23-1 to TRBJ2-3, with 8 bases matching TRBD1. TRBV23-1 is marked as an open reading frame, function uncertain. CDR3 length: 15 amino acids. V lost 9 bases to trimming and J lost 2 bases; unmatched junction nucleotides: 10.

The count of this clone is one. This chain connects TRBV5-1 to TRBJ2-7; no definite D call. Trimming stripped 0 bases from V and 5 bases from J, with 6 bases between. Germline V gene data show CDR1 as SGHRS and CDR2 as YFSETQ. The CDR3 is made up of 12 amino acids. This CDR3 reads CASSLARNEQYF. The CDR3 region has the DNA TGCGCCAGCAGCTTGGCCAGGAACGAGCAGTACTTC.

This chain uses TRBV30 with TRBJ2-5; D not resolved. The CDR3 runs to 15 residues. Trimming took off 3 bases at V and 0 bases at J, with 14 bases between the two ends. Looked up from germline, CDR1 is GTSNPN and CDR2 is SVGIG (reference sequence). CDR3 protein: CAWRPGASDQETQYF. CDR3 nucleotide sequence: TGTGCCTGGAGGCCCGGAGCGAGTGACCAAGAGACCCAGTACTTC.

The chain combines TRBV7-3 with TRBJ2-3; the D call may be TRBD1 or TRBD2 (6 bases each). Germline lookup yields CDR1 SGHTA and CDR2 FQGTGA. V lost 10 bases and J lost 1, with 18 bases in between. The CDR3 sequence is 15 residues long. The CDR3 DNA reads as TGTGCCACTTTACGGGGGCTAGGTGGCACAGATACGCAGTATTTT. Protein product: CATLRGLGGTDTQYF.

The CDR3 DNA follows: TGTGCCAGTAGTACAGAGACAGGGGGAGGAAAACTGTTTTTT. Protein: CASSTETGGGKLFF. The genes are TRBV19 and TRBJ1-4, with TRBD1 matching 9 bases. V lost 4 bases, J lost 10 bases, and 7 bases stayed unmatched. Germline CDR1 and CDR2: LNHDA and SQIVND (reference sequence). This CDR3 spans 14 amino acids.

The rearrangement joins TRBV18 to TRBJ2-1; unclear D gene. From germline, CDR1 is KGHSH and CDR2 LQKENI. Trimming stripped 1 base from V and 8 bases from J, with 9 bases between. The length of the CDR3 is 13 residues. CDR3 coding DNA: TGTGCCAGCTCACCACGCTTTATGGATGAGCAGTTCTTC. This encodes CASSPRFMDEQFF.

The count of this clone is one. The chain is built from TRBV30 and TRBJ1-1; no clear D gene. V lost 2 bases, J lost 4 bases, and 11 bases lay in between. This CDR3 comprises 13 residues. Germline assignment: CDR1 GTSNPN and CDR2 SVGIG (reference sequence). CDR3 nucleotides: TGTGCCTGGAGTCCACAGATTCGCACTGAAGCTTTCTTT. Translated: CAWSPQIRTEAFF. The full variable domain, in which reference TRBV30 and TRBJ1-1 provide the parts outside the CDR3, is SQTIHQWPATLVQPVGSPLSLECTVEGTSNPNLYWYRQAAGRGLQLLFYSVGIGQISSEVPQNLSASRPQDRQFILSSKKLLLSDSGFYLCAWSPQIRTEAFFGQGTRLTVV.

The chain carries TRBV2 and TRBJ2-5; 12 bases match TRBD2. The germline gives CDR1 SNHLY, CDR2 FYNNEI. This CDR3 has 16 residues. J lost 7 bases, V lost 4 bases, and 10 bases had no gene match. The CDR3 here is CASSVLLAGGYGTQYF. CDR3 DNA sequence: TGTGCCAGCAGTGTACTGCTAGCGGGGGGGTATGGGACCCAGTACTTC.

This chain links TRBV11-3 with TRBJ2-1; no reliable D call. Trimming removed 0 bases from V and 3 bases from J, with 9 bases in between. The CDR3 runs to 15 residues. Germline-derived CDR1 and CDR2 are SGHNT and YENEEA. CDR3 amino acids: CASSLEGIDYNEQFF. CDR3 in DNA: TGTGCCAGCAGCTTAGAGGGGATAGACTACAATGAGCAGTTCTTC.

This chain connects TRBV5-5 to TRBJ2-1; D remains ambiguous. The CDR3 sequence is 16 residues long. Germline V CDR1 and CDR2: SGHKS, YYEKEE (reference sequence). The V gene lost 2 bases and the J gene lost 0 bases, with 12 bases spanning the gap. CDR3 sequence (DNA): TGTGCCAGCAGCTTAACCGACTTTATCTCCTACAATGAGCAGTTCTTC. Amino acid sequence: CASSLTDFISYNEQFF.

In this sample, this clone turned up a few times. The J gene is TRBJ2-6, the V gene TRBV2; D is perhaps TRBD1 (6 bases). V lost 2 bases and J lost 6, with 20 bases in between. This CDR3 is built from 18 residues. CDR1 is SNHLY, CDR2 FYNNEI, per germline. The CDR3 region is CASSEYFRDIIKANVLTF. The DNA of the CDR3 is TGTGCCAGCAGTGAATACTTCCGGGACATCATTAAGGCCAACGTCCTGACTTTC.

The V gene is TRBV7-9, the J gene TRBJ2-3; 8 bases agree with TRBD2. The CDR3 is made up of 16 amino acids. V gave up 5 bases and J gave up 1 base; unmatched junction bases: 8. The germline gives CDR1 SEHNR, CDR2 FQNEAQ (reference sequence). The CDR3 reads CASSATSEIGTDTQYF. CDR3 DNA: TGTGCCAGCAGCGCGACTAGCGAGATAGGCACAGATACGCAGTATTTT.

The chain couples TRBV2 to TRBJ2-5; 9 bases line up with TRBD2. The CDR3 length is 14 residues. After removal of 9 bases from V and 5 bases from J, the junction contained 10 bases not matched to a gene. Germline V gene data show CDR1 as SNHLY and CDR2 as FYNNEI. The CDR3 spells CASSFGGGAETQYF. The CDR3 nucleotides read TGTGCCAGTTCGTTTGGCGGGGGGGCCGAGACCCAGTACTTC.

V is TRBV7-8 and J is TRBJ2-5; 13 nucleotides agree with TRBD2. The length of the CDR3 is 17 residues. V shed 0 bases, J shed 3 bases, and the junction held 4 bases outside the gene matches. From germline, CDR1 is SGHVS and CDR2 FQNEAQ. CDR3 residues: CASSLAGLAGTEETQYF. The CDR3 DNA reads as TGTGCCAGCAGCTTAGCGGGACTAGCGGGGACTGAAGAGACCCAGTACTTC.

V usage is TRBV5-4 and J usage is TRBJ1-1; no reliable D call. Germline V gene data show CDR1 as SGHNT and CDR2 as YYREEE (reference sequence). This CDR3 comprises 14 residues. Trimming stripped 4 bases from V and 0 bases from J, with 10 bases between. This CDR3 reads CASSVARLNTEAFF. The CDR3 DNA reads TGTGCCAGCAGCGTGGCTCGTCTGAACACTGAAGCTTTCTTT.

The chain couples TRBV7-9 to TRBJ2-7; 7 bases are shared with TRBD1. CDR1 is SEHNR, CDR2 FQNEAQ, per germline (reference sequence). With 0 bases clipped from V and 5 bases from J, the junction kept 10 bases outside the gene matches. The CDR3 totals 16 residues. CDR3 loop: CASSLADRVGLDEQYF. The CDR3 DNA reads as TGTGCCAGCAGCTTAGCAGACAGGGTAGGATTGGACGAGCAGTACTTC.

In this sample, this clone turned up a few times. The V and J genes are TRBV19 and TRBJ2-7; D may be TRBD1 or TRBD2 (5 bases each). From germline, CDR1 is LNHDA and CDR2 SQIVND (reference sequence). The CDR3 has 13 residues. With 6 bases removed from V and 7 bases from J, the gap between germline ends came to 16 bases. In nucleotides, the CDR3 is TGTGCCAGTAGCCCGGGACGGGGCTGGGAGCAGTACTTC. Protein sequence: CASSPGRGWEQYF.

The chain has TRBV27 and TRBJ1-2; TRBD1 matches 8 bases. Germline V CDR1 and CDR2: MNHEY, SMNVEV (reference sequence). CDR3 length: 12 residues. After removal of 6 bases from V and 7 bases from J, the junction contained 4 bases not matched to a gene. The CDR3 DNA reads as TGTGCCAGCAGAGACAGGGGCGGTGGCTACACCTTC. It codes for CASRDRGGGYTF.

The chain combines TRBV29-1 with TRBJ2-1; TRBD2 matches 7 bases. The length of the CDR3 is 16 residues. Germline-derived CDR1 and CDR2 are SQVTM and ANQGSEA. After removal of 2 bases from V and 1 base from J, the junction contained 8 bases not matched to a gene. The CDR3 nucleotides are TGCAGCGTTGAACCCTCGGCTAGCGGTTCCTACAATGAGCAGTTCTTC. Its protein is CSVEPSASGSYNEQFF.

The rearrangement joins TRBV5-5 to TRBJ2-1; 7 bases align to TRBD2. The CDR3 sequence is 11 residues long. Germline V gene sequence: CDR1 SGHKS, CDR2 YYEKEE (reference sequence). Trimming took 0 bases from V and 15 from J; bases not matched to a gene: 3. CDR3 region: CASSLGDYRFF. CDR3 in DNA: TGTGCCAGCAGCTTGGGGGACTATCGGTTCTTC.